What follows are 27 T cell receptor beta chains derived from one specimen sequenced in a study of OX40 agonist ivuxolimab in advanced cancers. TCRdb's copy holds only in-frame clones and misses some; the assay was immunoSEQ multiplex PCR. The sample lists some 85,000 clones, around 86% occurring once. The sample consisted of CD4+ or CD8+ T cells sorted from blood, taken in a trial of the OX40 agonist ivuxolimab. These receptors all stem from an adult with an advanced solid tumor such as melanoma, head and neck, liver or kidney cancer.

The rearrangement joins TRBV9 to TRBJ2-1; D is possibly TRBD2 (6 bases). The V end lost 0 bases, the J end lost 3 bases, and 10 bases lay between the germline ends. This CDR3 region has 15 residues. CDR1 and CDR2 (germline): SGDLS, YYNGEE. The DNA of the CDR3 is TGTGCCAGCAGCGTAGATGGGGAGGTCTACAATGAGCAGTTCTTC. Protein product: CASSVDGEVYNEQFF.

As DNA, the CDR3 is TGCAGCGTTCCGGGACGGGGAAGGTCGGTCAACAATGAGCAGTTCTTC. Protein product: CSVPGRGRSVNNEQFF. V usage is TRBV29-1 and J usage is TRBJ2-1, with D possibly called TRBD1 or TRBD2 (5 bases each). CDR3 length: 16 amino acids. The V gene lost 5 bases and the J gene lost 5 bases, with 22 bases spanning the gap. Looked up from germline, CDR1 is SQVTM and CDR2 is ANQGSEA.

This sequence joins TRBV18 and TRBJ1-3, with D unclear. The CDR3 totals 16 residues. Trimming pared 6 bases from V and 0 bases from J, leaving 15 bases between. Germline values: CDR1 KGHSH, CDR2 LQKENI. CDR3 DNA: TGTGCCAGCTCTAGGGCTACGGCGAACTCTGGAAACACCATATATTTT. Translating it yields CASSRATANSGNTIYF.

This chain uses TRBV5-4 with TRBJ1-1, with a weak D call TRBD1 (5 bases). The CDR3 is 16 amino acids. Germline lookup yields CDR1 SGHNT and CDR2 YYREEE (reference sequence). Trimming removed 4 bases at V and 1 base at J, with 17 bases between. The CDR3 DNA reads as TGTGCCAGCAGCGGGGCGGGTTTTGATGGGAACACTGAAGCTTTCTTT. Residues: CASSGAGFDGNTEAFF.

The rearrangement links TRBV19 to TRBJ1-6; D gene uncertain. Between the trimmed V and J ends, which lost 7 bases and 11 bases, there was a span of 3 bases. This CDR3 is built from 9 residues. Germline V gene data show CDR1 as LNHDA and CDR2 as SQIVND (reference sequence). Written as DNA, the CDR3 is TGTGCCAGTATGCCACCCCTCCACTTT. It specifies CASMPPLHF. The whole variable domain, filled in from reference TRBV19 and TRBJ1-6, reads DGGITQSPKYLFRKEGQNVTLSCEQNLNHDAMYWYRQDPGQGLRLIYYSQIVNDFQKGDIAEGYSVSREKKESFPLTVTSAQKNPTAFYLCASMPPLHFGNGTRLTVT.

This chain connects TRBV5-1 to TRBJ1-1; D gene unclear. The CDR3 runs 12 residues. Trimming took 2 bases from V and 8 from J, leaving 10 bases between them. Per the germline V gene, CDR1 is SGHRS and CDR2 is YFSETQ. The CDR3 coding sequence is TGCGCCAGCAGCTTACATCGAAACGAAGCTTTCTTT. It specifies CASSLHRNEAFF.

This rearrangement joins TRBV18 to TRBJ1-1; D might be TRBD1 (6 bases). The CDR3 is made up of 14 amino acids. Trimming left V 3 bases short and J 4 bases short, with 12 bases between. Germline lookup yields CDR1 KGHSH and CDR2 LQKENI. For the CDR3, the DNA is TGTGCCAGCTCACCCAGGGGCGTTGGCACTGAAGCTTTCTTT. Its translation is CASSPRGVGTEAFF.

This rearrangement joins TRBV5-4 to TRBJ2-5; D might be TRBD2 (5 bases). Germline V CDR1 and CDR2: SGHNT, YYREEE (reference sequence). The CDR3 is made up of 14 amino acids. Deletions cut 0 bases from V and 2 bases from J, with 8 bases between. The CDR3 protein is CASSLGSDQETQYF. The CDR3 DNA follows: TGTGCCAGCAGCTTGGGTAGCGATCAAGAGACCCAGTACTTC.

V usage is TRBV5-5 and J usage is TRBJ2-7; no definite D call. V was shortened by 1 base and J by 2 bases, with 10 bases between the two germline ends. CDR3 length: 14 residues. Germline V gives CDR1 SGHKS, CDR2 YYEKEE (reference sequence). CDR3 residues: CASSLMFGTYEQYF. The CDR3 DNA follows: TGTGCCAGCAGCTTGATGTTCGGCACCTACGAGCAGTACTTC.

V gene TRBV7-9 combines with J gene TRBJ2-5; TRBD2 matches 12 bases. This CDR3 spans 15 amino acids. Germline CDR1 and CDR2: SEHNR and FQNEAQ (reference sequence). The junction had 5 bases not matched to a gene; V was cut back by 5 bases and J by 4 bases. The chain's CDR3 is CASSRLAGVGETQYF. The CDR3 region has the DNA TGTGCCAGCAGCCGACTAGCGGGAGTAGGAGAGACCCAGTACTTC.

The genes are TRBV4-2 and TRBJ1-1; TRBD1 agrees at 8 bases. This CDR3 region has 17 residues. The germline CDR1 and CDR2 sequences are LGHNA and YNFKEQ. The V and J ends lost 4 bases and 4 bases, in that order; junction bases with no gene match: 14. Written as DNA, the CDR3 is TGTGCCAGCAGCCGCGGGACAGGCGGGGTGGGGATCACTGAAGCTTTCTTT. It encodes CASSRGTGGVGITEAFF.

A few counts support this clone. This sequence joins TRBV5-1 and TRBJ1-3; 8 nucleotides match TRBD1. This CDR3 comprises 16 residues. V was pared by 4 bases and J by 3 bases, with 9 bases of the junction left unmatched. Looked up from germline, CDR1 is SGHRS and CDR2 is YFSETQ. CDR3 sequence reads: CASSQGTGLSGNTIYF. CDR3 bases: TGCGCCAGCAGCCAGGGGACAGGACTGAGTGGAAACACCATATATTTT.

This CDR3 is CASSPPQGWTNYGYTF. The CDR3 DNA is TGTGCCAGCAGCCCCCCACAGGGTTGGACTAACTATGGCTACACCTTC. The chain recombines TRBV5-5 with TRBJ1-2; TRBD1 might be the D (6 bases). CDR1 is SGHKS and CDR2 is YYEKEE in the germline V gene (reference sequence). The V end lost 4 bases, the J end lost 0 bases, and 16 bases lay between the germline ends. This CDR3 contains 16 residues.

The rearrangement joins TRBV5-1 to TRBJ2-7; 11 nucleotides match TRBD2. V gave up 4 bases and J gave up 5 bases; unmatched junction bases: 11. CDR1 is SGHRS, CDR2 YFSETQ, per germline. This CDR3 has 16 residues. CDR3 in DNA: TGCGCCAGCAGCCCGGGACTAGCGGAGGCGGCCCACGAGCAGTACTTC. Its protein product is CASSPGLAEAAHEQYF.

The chain links TRBV10-3 to TRBJ1-2; D unresolved. CDR1 is ENHRY and CDR2 is SYGVKD in the germline V gene. The CDR3 is made up of 15 amino acids. Trimming shortened V by 0 bases and J by 5 bases, and 13 bases separated the two germline ends. The CDR3 DNA reads as TGTGCCATCAGTGAGTCGAACTCAGGAGGGTATGGCTACACCTTC. Encoded protein: CAISESNSGGYGYTF.

The V gene is TRBV27, the J gene TRBJ2-1; possibly TRBD2 for D (6 bases). Trimming cost V 5 bases and J 9 bases, with 20 bases left between them. The germline CDR1 and CDR2 sequences are MNHEY and SMNVEV (reference sequence). The CDR3 covers 15 residues. Here the CDR3 DNA reads TGTGCCAGCAGTCGCACCGGGACTTTAGCTCTTGAGCAGTTCTTC. This gives the protein CASSRTGTLALEQFF.

The CDR3 loop is CASRKDWDGYTF. Written as DNA, the CDR3 is TGTGCCAGCAGGAAGGACTGGGATGGCTACACCTTC. This chain links TRBV9 with TRBJ1-2; D unclear. Trimming stripped 5 bases from V and 6 bases from J, with 11 bases between. From germline, CDR1 is SGDLS and CDR2 YYNGEE. The CDR3 spans 12 residues.

The rearrangement links TRBV28 to TRBJ1-2, with 7 positions matching TRBD1. V lost 8 bases to trimming and J lost 4 bases; unmatched junction nucleotides: 13. Germline V lookup: CDR1 MDHEN, CDR2 SYDVKM. The CDR3 extends over 15 amino acids. The CDR3 is CASQGDPRSIYGYTF. The CDR3 DNA reads as TGTGCCAGCCAGGGGGATCCCCGGTCTATCTATGGCTACACCTTC.

In its sample, this clone was seen a few times. The chain carries TRBV11-2 and TRBJ2-7, with D possibly being TRBD2 (6 bases). This CDR3 contains 13 residues. The V gene's germline CDR1 is SGHAT and CDR2 FQNNGV. V was pared by 6 bases and J by 3 bases, with 12 bases between. As DNA, the CDR3 is TGTGCCAGCAGTCCCGGACTACGCTACGAGCAGTACTTC. It yields the protein CASSPGLRYEQYF.

This clone turned up a few times. The V call is TRBV16, the J call TRBJ1-5; unclear D gene. V shed 8 bases and J shed 7 bases, with 21 bases lying between them. The CDR3 covers 15 residues. From germline, CDR1 is KGHSY and CDR2 FQNENV. In DNA form, the CDR3 reads TGTGCCAGCGCCCCCCGCGAGGGAACGGGCCAGCCCCAGCATTTT. Encoded protein: CASAPREGTGQPQHF.

This clone was seen a handful of times. The chain employs TRBV5-1 and TRBJ1-2; D may be TRBD1 (6 bases). V was trimmed by 4 bases and J by 0 bases, leaving 10 bases between them. Germline V gene lookup returns CDR1 SGHRS and CDR2 YFSETQ. The CDR3 sequence is 14 residues long. In DNA, the CDR3 is TGCGCCAGCAGCGCGGACAGTCCTAACTATGGCTACACCTTC. Encoded protein: CASSADSPNYGYTF.

This chain connects TRBV7-9 to TRBJ1-4; the match to TRBD1 covers 7 bases. There are 13 residues in the CDR3. Per germline, CDR1 SEHNR and CDR2 FQNEAQ (reference sequence). V gave up 3 bases and J gave up 8 bases; unmatched junction bases: 3. CDR3 sequence: CASSLTGWEKLFF. As DNA, the CDR3 is TGTGCCAGCAGCTTGACAGGGTGGGAAAAACTGTTTTTT.

The chain joins TRBV20-1 to TRBJ1-1, with a possible D match to TRBD1 (6 bases). Deletions cut 5 bases from V and 8 bases from J, with 9 bases between. CDR3 length: 10 residues. The V gene's germline CDR1 is DFQATT and CDR2 SNEGSKA (reference sequence). CDR3 nucleotides: TGCAGTGCTTACGACAGGGAAGCTTTCTTT. This sequence encodes CSAYDREAFF.

The J gene is TRBJ1-2, the V gene TRBV5-1; 9 bases are shared with TRBD1. The CDR3 length is 15 residues. V shed 0 bases and J 3 bases; nucleotides not matched to a gene: 3. Germline CDR1 SGHRS, CDR2 YFSETQ. The CDR3 sequence is CASSLGTGAYYGYTF. As DNA, the CDR3 is TGCGCCAGCAGCTTGGGGACAGGGGCGTACTATGGCTACACCTTC.

The rearrangement uses TRBV6-1 and TRBJ1-3; 7 nucleotides align to TRBD1. The CDR3 contains 15 residues. Trimming removed 5 bases from V and 0 bases from J; junction bases left unmatched: 4. Looked up from germline, CDR1 is MNHNS and CDR2 is SASEGT. The CDR3 DNA reads TGTGCCAGCAGTCAGGGACAGCACTCTGGAAACACCATATATTTT. Encoded protein: CASSQGQHSGNTIYF.

The V gene is TRBV6-6, the J gene TRBJ1-2; 8 bases are a match to TRBD1. The CDR3 has 16 residues. Germline V CDR1 and CDR2: MNHNY, SVGAGI (reference sequence). V was clipped by 5 bases and J by 8 bases; unmatched bases: 16. The CDR3 loop is CASSPPGQAVKRGYTF. CDR3 bases: TGTGCCAGCAGTCCACCGGGACAGGCGGTCAAACGGGGCTACACCTTC.

The chain employs TRBV6-5 and TRBJ2-7, with a weak D call TRBD1 (7 bases). CDR3 size: 14 residues. The V gene lost 0 bases and the J gene lost 7 bases, with 13 bases spanning the gap. The germline CDR1 and CDR2 sequences are MNHEY and SVGAGI. The DNA for the CDR3 is TGTGCCAGCAGTTACTCGACGCAGGGGGGTGAGCAGTACTTC. Amino acids: CASSYSTQGGEQYF.